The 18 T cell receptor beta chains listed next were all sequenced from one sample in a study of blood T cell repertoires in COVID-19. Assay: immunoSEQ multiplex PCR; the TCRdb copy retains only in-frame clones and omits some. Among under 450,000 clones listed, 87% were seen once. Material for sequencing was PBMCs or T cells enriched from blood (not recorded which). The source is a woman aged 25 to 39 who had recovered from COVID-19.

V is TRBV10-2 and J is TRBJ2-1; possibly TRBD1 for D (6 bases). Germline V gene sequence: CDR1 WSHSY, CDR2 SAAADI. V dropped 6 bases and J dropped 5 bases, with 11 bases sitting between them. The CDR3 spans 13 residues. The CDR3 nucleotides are TGCGCCAGCAGATCCGGACAGAACAATGAGCAGTTCTTC. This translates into CASRSGQNNEQFF.

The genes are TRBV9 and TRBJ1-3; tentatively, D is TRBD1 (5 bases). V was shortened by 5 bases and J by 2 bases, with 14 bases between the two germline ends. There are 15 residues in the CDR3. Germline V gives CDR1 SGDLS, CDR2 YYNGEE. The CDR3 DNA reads TGTGCCAGCAGGGCCACCAGGGCCGCTGGAAACACCATATATTTT. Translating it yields CASRATRAAGNTIYF.

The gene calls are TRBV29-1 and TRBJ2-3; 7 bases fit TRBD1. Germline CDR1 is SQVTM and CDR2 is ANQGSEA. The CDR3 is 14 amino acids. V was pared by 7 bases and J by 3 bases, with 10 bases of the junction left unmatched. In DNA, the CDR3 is TGCAGCGACCGACAGGGACGGTCGACAGATACGCAGTATTTT. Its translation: CSDRQGRSTDTQYF.

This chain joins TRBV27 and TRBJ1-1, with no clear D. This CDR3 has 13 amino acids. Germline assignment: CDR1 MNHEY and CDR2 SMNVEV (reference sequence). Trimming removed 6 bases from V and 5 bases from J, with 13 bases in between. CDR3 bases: TGTGCCAGCAGGCGATCGGGAGTAACTGAAGCTTTCTTT. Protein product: CASRRSGVTEAFF.

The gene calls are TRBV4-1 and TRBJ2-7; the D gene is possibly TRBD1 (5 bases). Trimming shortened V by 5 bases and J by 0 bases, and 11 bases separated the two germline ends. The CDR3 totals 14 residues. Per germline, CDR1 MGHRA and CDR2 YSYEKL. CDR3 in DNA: TGCGCCAGCAGCAGGGGCCCCCTCTCCTACGAGCAGTACTTC. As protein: CASSRGPLSYEQYF.

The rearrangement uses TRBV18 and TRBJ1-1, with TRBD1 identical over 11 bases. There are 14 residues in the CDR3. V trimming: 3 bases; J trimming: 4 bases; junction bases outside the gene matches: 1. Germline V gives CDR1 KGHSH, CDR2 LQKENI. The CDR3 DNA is TGTGCCAGCTCACCCGGGACAGGGGGCACTGAAGCTTTCTTT. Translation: CASSPGTGGTEAFF.

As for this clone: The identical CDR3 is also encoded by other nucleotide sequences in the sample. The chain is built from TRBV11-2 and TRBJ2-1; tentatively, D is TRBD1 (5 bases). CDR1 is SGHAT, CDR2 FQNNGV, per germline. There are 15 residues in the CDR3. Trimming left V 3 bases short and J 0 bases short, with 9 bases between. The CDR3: CASSLSTGSYNEQFF. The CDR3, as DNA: TGTGCCAGCAGCTTGTCTACAGGCTCCTACAATGAGCAGTTCTTC.

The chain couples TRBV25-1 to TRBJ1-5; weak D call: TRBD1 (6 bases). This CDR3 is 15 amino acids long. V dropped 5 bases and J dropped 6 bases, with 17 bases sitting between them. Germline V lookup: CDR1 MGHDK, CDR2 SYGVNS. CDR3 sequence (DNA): TGTGCCAGCAGTTCGGGGGGGCGCGGGGGTCAGCCCCAGCATTTT. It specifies CASSSGGRGGQPQHF.

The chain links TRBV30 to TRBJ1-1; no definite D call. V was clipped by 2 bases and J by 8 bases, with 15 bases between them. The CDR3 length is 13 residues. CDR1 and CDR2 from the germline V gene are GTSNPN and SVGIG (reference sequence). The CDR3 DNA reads TGTGCCTGGAGTTCCTCGAGTTCGGGGGAAGCTTTCTTT. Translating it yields CAWSSSSSGEAFF.

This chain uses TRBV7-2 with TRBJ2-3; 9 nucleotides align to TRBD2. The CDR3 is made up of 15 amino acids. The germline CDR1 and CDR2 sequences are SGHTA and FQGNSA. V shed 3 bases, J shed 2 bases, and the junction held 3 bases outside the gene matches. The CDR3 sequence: CASSFSGGVTDTQYF. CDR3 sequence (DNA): TGTGCCAGCAGCTTTAGCGGGGGAGTCACAGATACGCAGTATTTT.

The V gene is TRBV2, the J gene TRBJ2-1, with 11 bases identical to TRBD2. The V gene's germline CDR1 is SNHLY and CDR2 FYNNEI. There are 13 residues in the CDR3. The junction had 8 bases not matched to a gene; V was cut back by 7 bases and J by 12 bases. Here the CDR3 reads CASKTSGANRQFF. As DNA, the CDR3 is TGTGCCAGCAAGACTAGCGGGGCAAACCGGCAGTTCTTC.

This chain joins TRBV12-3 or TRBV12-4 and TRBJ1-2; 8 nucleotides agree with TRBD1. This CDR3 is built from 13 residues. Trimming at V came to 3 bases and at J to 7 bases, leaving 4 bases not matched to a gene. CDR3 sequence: CASSFPGGRGYTF. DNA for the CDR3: TGTGCCAGCAGTTTCCCAGGGGGCCGTGGCTACACCTTC.

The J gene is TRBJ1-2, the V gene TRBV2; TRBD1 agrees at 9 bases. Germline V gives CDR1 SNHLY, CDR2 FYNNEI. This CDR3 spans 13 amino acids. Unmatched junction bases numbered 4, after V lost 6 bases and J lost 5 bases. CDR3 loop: CASSGTGNYGYTF. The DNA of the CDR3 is TGTGCCAGCAGCGGGACAGGGAATTATGGCTACACCTTC.

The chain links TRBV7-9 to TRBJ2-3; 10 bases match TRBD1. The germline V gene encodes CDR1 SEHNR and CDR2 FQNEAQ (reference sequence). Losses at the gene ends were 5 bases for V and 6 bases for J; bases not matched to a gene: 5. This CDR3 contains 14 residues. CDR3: CASSTTGGPDTQYF. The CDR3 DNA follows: TGTGCCAGCAGCACGACAGGGGGCCCGGATACGCAGTATTTT.

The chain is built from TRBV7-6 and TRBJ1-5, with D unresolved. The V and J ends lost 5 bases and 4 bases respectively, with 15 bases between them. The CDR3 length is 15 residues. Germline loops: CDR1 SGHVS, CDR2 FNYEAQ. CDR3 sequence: CASSPAAAFNQPQHF. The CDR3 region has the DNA TGTGCCAGCAGCCCCGCGGCAGCCTTTAATCAGCCCCAGCATTTT.

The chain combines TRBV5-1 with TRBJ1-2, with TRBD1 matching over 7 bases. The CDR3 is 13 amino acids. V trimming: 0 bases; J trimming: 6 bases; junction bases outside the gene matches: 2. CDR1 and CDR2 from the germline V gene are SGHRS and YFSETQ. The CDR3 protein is CASSLEGQDGYTF. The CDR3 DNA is TGCGCCAGCAGCTTGGAAGGACAGGATGGCTACACCTTC.

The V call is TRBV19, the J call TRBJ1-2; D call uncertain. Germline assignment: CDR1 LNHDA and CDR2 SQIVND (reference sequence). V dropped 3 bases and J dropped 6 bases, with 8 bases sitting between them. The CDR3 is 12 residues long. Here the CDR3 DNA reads TGTGCCAGTAGTATTGGCGGAGATGGCTACACCTTC. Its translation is CASSIGGDGYTF.

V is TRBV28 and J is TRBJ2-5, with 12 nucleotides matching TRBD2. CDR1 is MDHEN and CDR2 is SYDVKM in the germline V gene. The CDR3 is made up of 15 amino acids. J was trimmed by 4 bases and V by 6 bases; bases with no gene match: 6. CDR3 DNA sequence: TGTGCCAGCAGCCTGCTAGCGGGAGGGTTAGAGACCCAGTACTTC. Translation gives CASSLLAGGLETQYF.